A selection of T cell receptor beta chains follows, all from one sample in a study of cytomegalovirus exposure and HLA in healthy donors. This table comes from immunoSEQ multiplex PCR, and its TCRdb copy is limited to in-frame clones, with some not included. The data show under 200,000 clones, with about four fifths seen just once and 1.5% to 2% held by the top ten. Sequenced material: PBMCs. The receptors stem from a woman aged 18-29 years in good health and CMV-seronegative. Each CDR3 is given with its conserved first and last residue. Each record gives: CDR3 length, V gene, D gene, clone size, J gene, CDR3 DNA, CDR3 protein. The D gene is left open where the match is weak. Clone size appears in some rows only: once, few, many, or a class for an expanded clone.

length: 14
V: TRBV11-2
D: TRBD1
size: -
J: TRBJ2-7
DNA: TGTGCCAGCAGCGTTGCAAACAGGGGTTACGAGCAGTACTTC
CDR3: CASSVANRGYEQYF

length: 16
V: TRBV11-3
D: -
size: -
J: TRBJ2-5
DNA: TGTGCCAGCAGAACGTTCGACAGCTTAGGGGGAGAGGCCCAGTACTTC
CDR3: CASRTFDSLGGEAQYF

length: 19
V: TRBV4-2
D: TRBD2
size: -
J: TRBJ2-4
DNA: TGTGCCAGCAGCCAAGACGGACTAGCGGGAGATCTAGCCAAAAACATTCAGTACTTC
CDR3: CASSQDGLAGDLAKNIQYF

length: 14
V: TRBV11-2
D: -
size: once
J: TRBJ2-7
DNA: TGTGCCAGCAGCTTCACTCCTCTAAGCTACGAGCAGTACTTC
CDR3: CASSFTPLSYEQYF

length: 16
V: TRBV7-2
D: TRBD2
size: -
J: TRBJ2-7
DNA: TGTGCCAGCAGACCCAGGGTAGCGGGAGGAAACTACGAGCAGTACTTC
CDR3: CASRPRVAGGNYEQYF

length: 15
V: TRBV7-9
D: TRBD1
size: -
J: TRBJ2-3
DNA: TGTTCCAGCAGCCTACCGGGACAGAGCACAGATACGCAGTATTTT
CDR3: CSSSLPGQSTDTQYF

length: 14
V: TRBV7-9
D: -
size: -
J: TRBJ2-2
DNA: TGTGCCAGCAGCTTAGCCCACGAGTCCGGGGAGCTGTTTTTT
CDR3: CASSLAHESGELFF

length: 14
V: TRBV5-1
D: TRBD1
size: -
J: TRBJ2-3
DNA: TGCGCCAGCAGCTCGGGACAGGGTACAGATACGCAGTATTTT
CDR3: CASSSGQGTDTQYF

length: 13
V: TRBV29-1
D: TRBD1
size: -
J: TRBJ1-2
DNA: TGCAGCGTCCCGGGACAGGGAAACTATGGCTACACCTTC
CDR3: CSVPGQGNYGYTF

length: 13
V: TRBV5-6
D: -
size: -
J: TRBJ2-7
DNA: TGTGCCAGCAGCTTGGGTGCAGGATCCTTCGTTTACTTC
CDR3: CASSLGAGSFVYF

length: 15
V: TRBV5-6
D: TRBD1
size: -
J: TRBJ2-7
DNA: TGTGCCAGCAGCTTGGCAGGTCAGGGGGTGTGCGAGCAGTACTTC
CDR3: CASSLAGQGVCEQYF

length: 12
V: TRBV5-1
D: -
size: -
J: TRBJ2-7
DNA: TGCGCCAGCAGCTTGGACCCAGGTGAGCAGTACTTC
CDR3: CASSLDPGEQYF

length: 14
V: TRBV14
D: -
size: -
J: TRBJ1-1
DNA: TGTGCCAGCAGCCAACGGACAATGAACACTGAAGCTTTCTTT
CDR3: CASSQRTMNTEAFF

length: 13
V: TRBV7-9
D: -
size: few
J: TRBJ1-4
DNA: TGTGCCAGCAGCTTAGTCTTTAATGAAAAACTGTTTTTT
CDR3: CASSLVFNEKLFF

length: 13
V: TRBV14
D: -
size: -
J: TRBJ2-2
DNA: TGTGCCAGCAGCCAGGACTTTACCGGGGAGCTGTTTTTT
CDR3: CASSQDFTGELFF

length: 17
V: TRBV4-3
D: -
size: -
J: TRBJ2-4
DNA: TGCGCCAGCAGCCAAGAGTCGGAGGGAGCGACCAAAAACATTCAGTACTTC
CDR3: CASSQESEGATKNIQYF

length: 14
V: TRBV19
D: TRBD2
size: few
J: TRBJ2-1
DNA: TGTGCCACCGGGGGGGGAGGGCCGTACAATGAGCAGTTCTTC
CDR3: CATGGGGPYNEQFF

length: 12
V: TRBV28
D: TRBD1
size: -
J: TRBJ2-7
DNA: TGTGCCAGCAGATTCAGGGGGCGCGAGCAGTACTTC
CDR3: CASRFRGREQYF

length: 19
V: TRBV28
D: -
size: -
J: TRBJ2-2
DNA: TGTGCCAGCAGTTGTCTAGCTTGCTGGCCCGAAGCGAACACCGGGGAGCTGTTTTTT
CDR3: CASSCLACWPEANTGELFF

length: 18
V: TRBV7-6
D: TRBD2
size: -
J: TRBJ2-1
DNA: TGTGCCAGCAGCTTAATGGCCCAGGCTAGCGGGATGTACAATGAGCAGTTCTTC
CDR3: CASSLMAQASGMYNEQFF

length: 16
V: TRBV29-1
D: TRBD1
size: -
J: TRBJ1-2
DNA: TGCAGCGTTGAGGCTACTACAGGGGGCGGTCGCTATGGCTACACCTTC
CDR3: CSVEATTGGGRYGYTF

length: 16
V: TRBV7-9
D: -
size: once
J: TRBJ1-1
DNA: TGTTCCAGCAGCTTAGTTTTTTCGGGAGGAAGGACTGAAGCTTTCTTT
CDR3: CSSSLVFSGGRTEAFF

length: 15
V: TRBV7-8
D: TRBD1
size: -
J: TRBJ1-4
DNA: TGTGCCAGCAGCTTAGGAGGGACAGGGTTTGGGGAACTGTTTTTT
CDR3: CASSLGGTGFGELFF

length: 16
V: TRBV7-2
D: -
size: -
J: TRBJ1-5
DNA: TGTGCCAGCAGCCTGGACACCTTCCGCCCCAATCAGCCCCAGCATTTT
CDR3: CASSLDTFRPNQPQHF

length: 17
V: TRBV2
D: -
size: -
J: TRBJ2-6
DNA: TGTGCCAGCAGTCCGCGGACTACCCGAGGGGGGGCCAACGTCCTGACTTTC
CDR3: CASSPRTTRGGANVLTF

length: 13
V: TRBV5-6
D: -
size: -
J: TRBJ1-2
DNA: TGTGCCAGCAGCCCCCTGACTCTTTTTGGCTACACCTTC
CDR3: CASSPLTLFGYTF

length: 14
V: TRBV7-9
D: -
size: -
J: TRBJ1-1
DNA: TGTGCCAGCGAATATACAGGGCAAGGCACTGAAGCTTTCTTT
CDR3: CASEYTGQGTEAFF